These 12 T cell receptor beta chains came from one sample sequenced in a study of blood T cell repertoires in COVID-19. Sequencing used immunoSEQ multiplex PCR; TCRdb keeps in-frame clones, though not all of them. Found here are 60,000 to 70,000 clones, approximately 86% of them singletons; the top ten hold roughly 6.7%. The specimen was peripheral blood. These receptors were obtained from a man between 60 and 75 years old with acute or convalescent COVID-19.

V usage is TRBV7-2 and J usage is TRBJ1-1, with 8 bases identical to TRBD1. CDR3 length: 16 residues. Germline values: CDR1 SGHTA, CDR2 FQGNSA. The junction had 5 bases not matched to a gene; V was cut back by 2 bases and J by 0 bases. The CDR3 nucleotides read TGTGCCAGCAGCTTACAGGGGGCCTTAGTGAACACTGAAGCTTTCTTT. Translated, it gives CASSLQGALVNTEAFF.

The gene calls are TRBV7-9 and TRBJ1-1; 9 nucleotides align to TRBD1. There are 16 residues in the CDR3. The germline V gene encodes CDR1 SEHNR and CDR2 FQNEAQ (reference sequence). V gave up 7 bases and J gave up 1 base; unmatched junction bases: 10. The CDR3, as DNA: TGTGCCAGCACCACACGGGACAGGGAGAGGAACACTGAAGCTTTCTTT. This translates into CASTTRDRERNTEAFF.

The chain links TRBV30 to TRBJ1-3; 9 nucleotides agree with TRBD1. Germline-derived CDR1 and CDR2 are GTSNPN and SVGIG (reference sequence). The CDR3 loop spans 15 amino acids. The J segment lost 0 bases and the V segment lost 3 bases, leaving 3 bases of the junction unmatched. CDR3 sequence reads: CAWSGDRASGNTIYF. The CDR3 nucleotides are TGTGCCTGGAGCGGGGACAGGGCCTCTGGAAACACCATATATTTT.

This chain uses TRBV14 with TRBJ2-2; TRBD2 aligns across 7 bases. V shed 4 bases and J 0 bases; nucleotides not matched to a gene: 5. The CDR3 has 16 residues. Germline values: CDR1 SGHDN, CDR2 FVKESK. CDR3 sequence (DNA): TGTGCCAGCAGCCGGGAGGGCGGAGCGAACACCGGGGAGCTGTTTTTT. Its protein is CASSREGGANTGELFF.

This chain links TRBV19 with TRBJ2-2, with D tentatively TRBD2 (6 bases). Looked up from germline, CDR1 is LNHDA and CDR2 is SQIVND (reference sequence). V was cut by 3 bases and J by 4 bases, with 15 bases left in between. The length of the CDR3 is 16 residues. In DNA, the CDR3 is TGTGCCAGTAGTATGAGCGGCCCAGCGGGCACCGGGGAGCTGTTTTTT. Its translation is CASSMSGPAGTGELFF. Full variable domain (missing parts from reference TRBV19 and TRBJ2-2): DGGITQSPKYLFRKEGQNVTLSCEQNLNHDAMYWYRQDPGQGLRLIYYSQIVNDFQKGDIAEGYSVSREKKESFPLTVTSAQKNPTAFYLCASSMSGPAGTGELFFGEGSRLTVL.

The CDR3 here is CASRNQQGASSPLHF. For the CDR3, the DNA is TGTGCCAGCAGAAACCAACAGGGGGCCTCGTCACCCCTCCACTTT. The chain joins TRBV7-9 to TRBJ1-6; 9 nucleotides line up with TRBD1. The length of the CDR3 is 15 residues. J was trimmed by 10 bases and V by 6 bases; bases with no gene match: 10. CDR1 and CDR2 from the germline V gene are SEHNR and FQNEAQ (reference sequence).

This chain uses TRBV4-2 with TRBJ2-1, with TRBD2 matching 11 bases. V shed 1 base, J shed 8 bases, and the junction held 4 bases outside the gene matches. The CDR3 length is 15 residues. Germline lookup yields CDR1 LGHNA and CDR2 YNFKEQ. The CDR3 is CASSQASGGYDEQFF. CDR3 DNA sequence: TGTGCCAGCAGCCAAGCTAGCGGGGGGTATGATGAGCAGTTCTTC.

This chain connects TRBV18 to TRBJ1-2; D remains unclear. Germline loops: CDR1 KGHSH, CDR2 LQKENI. Trimming took 3 bases from V and 3 from J, leaving 8 bases between them. The length of the CDR3 is 13 residues. The CDR3 region is CASSPSSYYGYTF. The CDR3 nucleotides read TGTGCCAGCTCACCCTCCTCGTACTATGGCTACACCTTC.

The V and J genes are TRBV9 and TRBJ2-6; D remains unclear. Per germline, CDR1 SGDLS and CDR2 YYNGEE. V gave up 8 bases and J gave up 0 bases, with 6 bases separating them. The CDR3 consists of 13 residues. DNA for the CDR3: TGTGCCAGTGGCATCTCTGGGGCCAACGTCCTGACTTTC. Protein sequence: CASGISGANVLTF. The full variable domain, completed using reference TRBV9 and TRBJ2-6, is DSGVTQTPKHLITATGQRVTLRCSPRSGDLSVYWYQQSLDQGLQFLIQYYNGEERAKGNILERFSAQQFPDLHSELNLSSLELGDSALYFCASGISGANVLTFGAGSRLTVL.

The chain links TRBV29-1 to TRBJ2-7; TRBD1 matches 7 bases. CDR3 length equals 16 residues. The germline V gene has CDR1 SQVTM and CDR2 ANQGSEA. J gave up 5 bases and V 5 bases, and 18 bases lay outside the gene matches. The chain's CDR3 is CSVWGTATTTGDEQYF. As DNA, the CDR3 is TGCAGCGTTTGGGGGACAGCAACTACTACGGGCGACGAGCAGTACTTC.

The chain employs TRBV29-1 and TRBJ1-4; D call uncertain. This CDR3 comprises 13 residues. The ends were cut back, 7 bases at V and 7 bases at J, with 16 bases in the middle. Germline V gives CDR1 SQVTM, CDR2 ANQGSEA. The CDR3 spells CSGRVGSVEKLFF. The CDR3 bases are TGCAGCGGTCGAGTCGGTTCCGTTGAAAAACTGTTTTTT.

V usage is TRBV27 and J usage is TRBJ1-1; D is perhaps TRBD1 (5 bases). Germline-derived CDR1 and CDR2 are MNHEY and SMNVEV (reference sequence). V dropped 5 bases and J dropped 1 base, with 11 bases sitting between them. This CDR3 has 14 amino acids. CDR3: CASSPRQKNTEAFF. As DNA, the CDR3 is TGTGCCAGCAGTCCGCGACAGAAGAACACTGAAGCTTTCTTT.